This T cell receptor (beta chain) was retrieved from a study of shared clonotypes between healthy human individuals. Findings and limits, study-wide: Few donors limited the genetic and exposure-history diversity represented. Sample collection involved blood only; tissue repertoires are likely different.

The table came from immunoSEQ multiplex PCR; TCRdb's copy has only in-frame clones and leaves some out. The sample has roughly 2,300,000 clones; around 93% are singletons. Note on this clone: Its matching antigen is unknown.

The CDR3 totals 14 residues. V was pared by 4 bases and J by 4 bases, with 14 bases between. Germline V gene lookup returns CDR1 SGHRS and CDR2 YFSETQ. The sample consisted of naive CD4+ T cells from PBMCs. The subset denotes: CD45RA+ positively selected. The chain couples TRBV5-1 to TRBJ1-1, with no clear D. The clonotype was recovered from a man younger than 30 in good health. Some clones in this sample may be carry-over from other donors' samples. In nucleotides, the CDR3 is TGCGCCAGCAGCCAAGACCTATCACTCACTGAAGCTTTCTTT. Protein sequence: CASSQDLSLTEAFF.